The 24 T cell receptor beta chains below were found in one sample sequenced in a study of response to subunit inactivated influenza vaccine. Each CDR3 protein is one row after TCRdb ran MiXCR on the RT-PCR reads. The profile shows hundreds of thousands of distinct CDR3 sequences, roughly 13% of them singletons. The specimen was PBMCs from blood, collected around seven weeks after vaccination. The receptor source for this set is a man between 50 and 59 years old who received an inactivated influenza vaccine.

For the CDR3, the DNA is TGTGCCAGCAGTGACCCCATTCTCCAGGGGAGCTCCTACGAGCAGTTCTTC. It specifies CASSDPILQGSSYEQFF. The rearrangement uses TRBV28 and TRBJ2-7; possible D gene TRBD1, 6 bases. The DNA end is more similar to TRBJ2-1, so the J call may be wrong. This CDR3 spans 17 amino acids. Germline V gene lookup returns CDR1 MDHEN and CDR2 SYDVKM.

A few counts support this clonotype. The chain recombines TRBV20-1 with TRBJ2-7, with a possible D match to TRBD2 (5 bases). V lost 0 bases to trimming and J lost 2 bases, with 11 bases between them. From germline, CDR1 is DFQATT and CDR2 SNEGSKA (reference sequence). The CDR3 is made up of 14 amino acids. The chain's CDR3 is CSARDTRGTYEQYF. CDR3 DNA sequence: TGCAGTGCTAGAGATACACGGGGAACCTACGAGCAGTACTTC.

This clonotype was seen many times. The rearrangement joins TRBV4-3 to TRBJ2-3; perhaps TRBD1 as D (5 bases). Germline values: CDR1 LGHNA, CDR2 YSLEER. The CDR3 length is 13 residues. V was trimmed by 1 base and J by 8 bases, leaving 10 bases between them. CDR3: CASSQVVRGTQYF. The DNA for the CDR3 is TGCGCCAGCAGCCAAGTTGTAAGGGGTACGCAGTATTTT.

This clonotype was seen many times. The chain combines TRBV4-3 with TRBJ1-1; a possible D gene is TRBD1 (6 bases). Germline CDR1 is LGHNA and CDR2 is YSLEER. V lost 4 bases, J lost 5 bases, and 11 bases lay in between. The CDR3 runs 13 residues. CDR3 in DNA: TGCGCCAGCAGCCGAACGGGACAAACTGAAGCTTTCTTT. Its translation: CASSRTGQTEAFF.

This chain links TRBV7-2 with TRBJ2-7, with D perhaps matching TRBD1 (6 bases). The length of the CDR3 is 17 residues. The germline V gene encodes CDR1 SGHTA and CDR2 FQGNSA. V gave up 1 base and J gave up 0 bases, with 16 bases separating them. CDR3 nucleotide sequence: TGTGCCAGCAGCTTAGTCTTGGACTGGGACACCTCCTACGAGCAGTACTTC. Its translation: CASSLVLDWDTSYEQYF.

This clonotype was seen a few times. The V and J genes are TRBV7-2 and TRBJ1-5; unclear D gene. The CDR3 is 15 amino acids. CDR1 and CDR2 from the germline V gene are SGHTA and FQGNSA. V dropped 3 bases and J dropped 3 bases, with 12 bases sitting between them. In DNA form, the CDR3 reads TGTGCCAGCAGCTTGTCAGCACTGTCCAATCAGCCCCAGCATTTT. Encoded protein: CASSLSALSNQPQHF.

This clonotype has only a few counts. The chain recombines TRBV7-8 with TRBJ1-6; D unclear. The germline gives CDR1 SGHVS, CDR2 FQNEAQ. This CDR3 contains 14 residues. V gave up 5 bases and J gave up 5 bases, with 10 bases separating them. The DNA for the CDR3 is TGTGCCAGCAGCCCTGTCGTAGATAATTCACCCCTCCACTTT. This encodes CASSPVVDNSPLHF.

This chain connects TRBV7-9 to TRBJ2-7; 7 bases agree with TRBD2. The length of the CDR3 is 15 residues. Germline values: CDR1 SEHNR, CDR2 FQNEAQ (reference sequence). The trim removed 3 bases at V and 6 bases at J, leaving 11 bases unmatched. Written as DNA, the CDR3 is TGTGCCAGCAGCTTCTCAACTAGCGTGTTGGGCGAGCAGTACTTC. Translation: CASSFSTSVLGEQYF.

This clonotype was recorded a few times. The J gene is TRBJ2-1, the V gene TRBV27; TRBD2 is a possible D gene (6 bases). Trimming shortened V by 1 base and J by 4 bases, and 14 bases separated the two germline ends. The CDR3 contains 16 residues. CDR1 is MNHEY and CDR2 is SMNVEV in the germline V gene (reference sequence). The CDR3 coding sequence is TGTGCCAGCAGTTTATTGGGGGGAGACGGGTACAATGAGCAGTTCTTC. Its translation: CASSLLGGDGYNEQFF.

This clonotype was seen more than once but under ten times. The V gene is TRBV7-2, the J gene TRBJ2-7, with TRBD2 identical over 8 bases. V was pared by 0 bases and J by 2 bases, with 6 bases of the junction left unmatched. The germline V gene has CDR1 SGHTA and CDR2 FQGNSA. The CDR3 has 16 amino acids. Written as DNA, the CDR3 is TGTGCCAGCAGCTTAGCTGTCGGAGCGGGAGCCTACGAGCAGTACTTC. It encodes CASSLAVGAGAYEQYF.

This clonotype was seen more than once but under ten times. V and J are TRBV6-1 and TRBJ1-3, with D perhaps TRBD1 (5 bases). With 5 bases removed from V and 0 bases from J, the gap between germline ends came to 14 bases. CDR3 length: 16 amino acids. The germline V gene has CDR1 MNHNS and CDR2 SASEGT. The CDR3 coding sequence is TGTGCCAGCAGTACGTCACAGGTGAACTCTGGAAACACCATATATTTT. Amino acids: CASSTSQVNSGNTIYF.

This clonotype was found a few times. The V call is TRBV5-1, the J call TRBJ2-7; 8 nucleotides agree with TRBD2. CDR1 is SGHRS, CDR2 YFSETQ, per germline. V shed 3 bases, J shed 5 bases, and the junction held 7 bases outside the gene matches. CDR3 size: 14 residues. The chain's CDR3 is CASSWTSRDDEQYF. CDR3 nucleotide sequence: TGCGCCAGCAGCTGGACTAGCCGGGACGACGAGCAGTACTTC.

This clonotype was seen only a few times. This chain connects TRBV5-6 to TRBJ2-2, with a possible D match to TRBD1 (6 bases). Germline V CDR1 and CDR2: SGHDT, YYEEEE. V was cut by 5 bases and J by 6 bases, with 14 bases left in between. This CDR3 is 14 amino acids long. CDR3 protein: CASSRQVFPGELFF. The CDR3 region has the DNA TGTGCCAGCAGTCGACAGGTGTTTCCCGGGGAGCTGTTTTTT.

On this clonotype itself: A junction boundary mismatches the germline segment, possibly from a read error. The CDR3 here is CASSFWGGNQHQHF. As DNA, the CDR3 is TGTGCCAGCAGCTTTTGGGGGGGCAATCAGCACCAGCATTTT. The V call is TRBV6-2 or TRBV6-3, the J call TRBJ1-5, with D perhaps matching TRBD1 (6 bases). In germline, CDR1 is MNHEY, CDR2 SVGEGT. The CDR3 has 14 amino acids.

There are a few counts of this clonotype. This chain joins TRBV20-1 and TRBJ1-2; D call uncertain. Deletions cut 0 bases from V and 3 bases from J, with 11 bases between. The CDR3 contains 14 residues. Per germline, CDR1 DFQATT and CDR2 SNEGSKA (reference sequence). Here the CDR3 reads CSARERIWDYGYTF. The CDR3 nucleotides read TGCAGTGCTAGAGAACGGATTTGGGACTATGGCTACACCTTC.

The genes are TRBV6-6 and TRBJ2-3, with 8 bases matching TRBD1. This CDR3 spans 13 amino acids. Per germline, CDR1 MNHNY and CDR2 SVGAGI (reference sequence). J gave up 5 bases and V 7 bases, and 5 bases lay outside the gene matches. The CDR3 spells CASTPTGVDTQYF. CDR3 in DNA: TGTGCCAGCACCCCGACAGGGGTAGATACGCAGTATTTT.

The chain joins TRBV5-1 to TRBJ2-7, with D perhaps given as TRBD1 or TRBD2 (7 bases each). V gave up 0 bases and J gave up 2 bases, with 18 bases separating them. CDR3 size: 17 residues. Germline values: CDR1 SGHRS, CDR2 YFSETQ. Here the CDR3 reads CASSLGPGGEAPYEQYF. CDR3 DNA: TGCGCCAGCAGCTTGGGTCCAGGGGGGGAAGCCCCCTACGAGCAGTACTTC.

This chain connects TRBV10-3 to TRBJ2-1; TRBD2 aligns across 11 bases. Germline CDR1 ENHRY, CDR2 SYGVKD. The V gene end was trimmed by 5 bases and the J gene end by 8 bases; junction bases not matched to a gene: 8. This CDR3 contains 15 residues. As DNA, the CDR3 is TGTGCCATCAGTCGACTAGCGGGGAGTGGGGATGAGCAGTTCTTC. Protein sequence: CAISRLAGSGDEQFF.

The chain couples TRBV7-3 to TRBJ2-1, with TRBD1 as a possible D gene (6 bases). The CDR3 extends over 15 amino acids. The V end lost 5 bases, the J end lost 7 bases, and 18 bases lay between the germline ends. Germline CDR1 reads SGHTA; CDR2 reads FQGTGA. CDR3 region: CASSKDRRRGNEQFF. CDR3 in DNA: TGTGCCAGCAGCAAAGACAGGCGGCGCGGTAATGAGCAGTTCTTC.

The genes are TRBV6-5 and TRBJ2-7; D unresolved. The CDR3 has 14 residues. Germline values: CDR1 MNHEY, CDR2 SVGAGI. V was cut by 4 bases and J by 6 bases, with 16 bases left in between. The CDR3 nucleotides are TGTGCCAGCAGTTCGACCCCGGACGGGCTCGAGCAGTACTTC. Protein sequence: CASSSTPDGLEQYF.

The chain carries TRBV4-1 and TRBJ2-5; TRBD2 matches 9 bases. This CDR3 contains 15 residues. Trimming cost V 3 bases and J 1 base; bases outside gene matches: 3. Germline V gene sequence: CDR1 MGHRA, CDR2 YSYEKL. The CDR3 loop is CASSQGLASQETQYF. DNA of the CDR3: TGCGCCAGCAGCCAGGGACTAGCTTCCCAAGAGACCCAGTACTTC.

This clonotype was detected many times. The V call is TRBV5-5, the J call TRBJ1-4; perhaps TRBD1 as D (6 bases). Trimming shortened V by 0 bases and J by 4 bases, and 7 bases separated the two germline ends. The CDR3 has 14 amino acids. CDR1 is SGHKS, CDR2 YYEKEE, per germline (reference sequence). DNA of the CDR3: TGTGCCAGCAGCTTGGGGACAGTTAATGAAAAACTGTTTTTT. Translating gives CASSLGTVNEKLFF.

Here the CDR3 reads CAFMHEGSNQPQHF. The DNA for the CDR3 is TGTGCCTTCATGCACGAGGGGAGCAATCAGCCCCAGCATTTT. The rearrangement links TRBV10-3 to TRBJ1-5; D might be TRBD1 (5 bases). Trimming stripped 11 bases from V and 1 base from J, with 15 bases between. Germline CDR1 and CDR2: ENHRY and SYGVKD. The CDR3 is 14 residues long.

This clonotype occurred many times. The gene calls are TRBV29-1 and TRBJ2-7; 8 positions agree with TRBD1. The junction had 4 bases not matched to a gene; V was cut back by 4 bases and J by 2 bases. Looked up from germline, CDR1 is SQVTM and CDR2 is ANQGSEA. The CDR3 has 13 residues. CDR3 amino acids: CSVARGLTYEQYF. CDR3 coding DNA: TGCAGCGTTGCCAGGGGGCTTACCTACGAGCAGTACTTC.